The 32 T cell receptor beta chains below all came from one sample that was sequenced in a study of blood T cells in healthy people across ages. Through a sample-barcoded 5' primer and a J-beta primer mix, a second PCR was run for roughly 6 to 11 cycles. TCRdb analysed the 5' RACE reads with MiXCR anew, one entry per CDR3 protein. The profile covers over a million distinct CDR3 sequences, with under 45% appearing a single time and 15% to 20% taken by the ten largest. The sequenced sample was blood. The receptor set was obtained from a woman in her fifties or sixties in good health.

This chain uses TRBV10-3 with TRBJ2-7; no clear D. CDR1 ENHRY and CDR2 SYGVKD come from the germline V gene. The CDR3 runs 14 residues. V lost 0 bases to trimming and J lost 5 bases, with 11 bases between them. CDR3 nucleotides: TGTGCCATCAGTGAGTCGATTAGTCTGGACGAGCAGTACTTC. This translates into CAISESISLDEQYF.

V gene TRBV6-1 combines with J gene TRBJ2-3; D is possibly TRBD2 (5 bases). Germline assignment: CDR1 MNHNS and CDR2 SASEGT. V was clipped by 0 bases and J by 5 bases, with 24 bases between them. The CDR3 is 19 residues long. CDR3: CASSEAGASSLIWVDTQYF. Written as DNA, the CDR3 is TGTGCCAGCAGTGAAGCGGGAGCGTCCTCACTCATTTGGGTAGATACGCAGTATTTT.

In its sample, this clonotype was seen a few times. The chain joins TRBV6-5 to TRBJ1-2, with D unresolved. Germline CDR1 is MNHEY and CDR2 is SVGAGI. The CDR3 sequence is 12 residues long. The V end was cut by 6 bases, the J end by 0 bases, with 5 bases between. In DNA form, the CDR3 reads TGTGCCAGCAGGGCGTCTAACTATGGCTACACCTTC. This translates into CASRASNYGYTF.

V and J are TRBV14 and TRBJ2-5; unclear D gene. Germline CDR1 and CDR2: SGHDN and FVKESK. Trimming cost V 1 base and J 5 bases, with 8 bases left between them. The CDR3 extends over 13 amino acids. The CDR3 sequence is CASSQGPMETQYF. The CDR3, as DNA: TGTGCCAGCAGCCAAGGGCCTATGGAGACCCAGTACTTC. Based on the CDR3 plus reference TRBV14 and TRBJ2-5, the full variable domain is EAGVTQFPSHSVIEKGQTVTLRCDPISGHDNLYWYRRVMGKEIKFLLHFVKESKQDESGMPNNRFLAERTGGTYSTLKVQPAELEDSGVYFCASSQGPMETQYFGPGTRLLVL.

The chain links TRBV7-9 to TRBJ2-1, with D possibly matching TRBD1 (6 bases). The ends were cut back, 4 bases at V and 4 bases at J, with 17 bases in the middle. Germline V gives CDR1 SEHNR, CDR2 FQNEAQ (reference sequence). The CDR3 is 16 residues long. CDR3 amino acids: CASSSTQGSPYNEQFF. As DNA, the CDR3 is TGTGCCAGCAGCTCAACACAGGGAAGCCCATACAATGAGCAGTTCTTC.

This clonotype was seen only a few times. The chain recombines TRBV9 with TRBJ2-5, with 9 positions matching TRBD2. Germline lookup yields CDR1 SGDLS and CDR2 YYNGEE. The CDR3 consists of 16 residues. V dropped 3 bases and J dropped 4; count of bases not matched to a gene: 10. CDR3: CASSDRVGGRVETQYF. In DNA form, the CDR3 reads TGTGCCAGCAGCGACCGAGTGGGCGGGAGGGTAGAGACCCAGTACTTC.

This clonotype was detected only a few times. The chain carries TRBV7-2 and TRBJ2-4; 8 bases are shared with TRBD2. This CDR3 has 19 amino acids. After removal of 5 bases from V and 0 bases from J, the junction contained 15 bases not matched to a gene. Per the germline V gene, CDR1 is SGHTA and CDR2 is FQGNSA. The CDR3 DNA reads TGTGCCAGCAGCCAACCCGTGGGGAGCGGGAGTCTAGCCAAAAACATTCAGTACTTC. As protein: CASSQPVGSGSLAKNIQYF.

The DNA of the CDR3 is TGTGCCATCAGTGATCCATCGCGGGGACAGTTGAACACCGGGGAGCTGTTTTTT. It is translated as CAISDPSRGQLNTGELFF. V and J are TRBV10-3 and TRBJ2-2; weak D call: TRBD1 (7 bases). This CDR3 has 18 amino acids. V lost 3 bases to trimming and J lost 1 base, with 18 bases between them. CDR1 and CDR2 (germline): ENHRY, SYGVKD.

CDR3 amino acids: CASSQVTGEQFF. Here the CDR3 DNA reads TGCGCCAGCAGCCAAGTCACGGGTGAGCAGTTCTTC. This chain joins TRBV4-3 and TRBJ2-1; no definite D call. The germline gives CDR1 LGHNA, CDR2 YSLEER. The CDR3 covers 12 residues. Trimming removed 1 base at V and 9 bases at J, with 7 bases between.

CDR3 in amino acids: CASSLDGVWETQYF. In DNA form, the CDR3 reads TGCGCCAGCAGCTTGGATGGAGTCTGGGAGACCCAGTACTTC. This chain links TRBV5-1 with TRBJ2-5; D is uncertain. The germline CDR1 and CDR2 sequences are SGHRS and YFSETQ. Trimming stripped 0 bases from V and 5 bases from J, with 11 bases between. This CDR3 spans 14 amino acids.

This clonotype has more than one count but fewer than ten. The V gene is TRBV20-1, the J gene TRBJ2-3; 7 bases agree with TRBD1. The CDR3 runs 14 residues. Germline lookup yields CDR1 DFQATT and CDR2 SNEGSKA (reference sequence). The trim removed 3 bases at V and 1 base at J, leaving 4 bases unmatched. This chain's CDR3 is CSASRQGGTDTQYF. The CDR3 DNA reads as TGCAGTGCTAGCCGACAGGGAGGCACAGATACGCAGTATTTT.

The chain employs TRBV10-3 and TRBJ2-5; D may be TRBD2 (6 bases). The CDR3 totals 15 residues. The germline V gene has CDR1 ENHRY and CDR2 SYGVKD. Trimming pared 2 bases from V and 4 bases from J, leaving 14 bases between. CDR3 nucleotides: TGTGCCATCAGTGAGCCGGAGGGAATTGGAGAGACCCAGTACTTC. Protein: CAISEPEGIGETQYF.

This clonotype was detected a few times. CDR3 nucleotide sequence: TGTGCCAGCAGAGGGGACTGCACAGATACGCAGTATTTT. This codes for CASRGDCTDTQYF. V is TRBV21-1 and J is TRBJ2-3; the table's TRBD2 call for D was not verified on the DNA. TRBV21-1 is recorded as a pseudogene. The length of the CDR3 is 13 residues.

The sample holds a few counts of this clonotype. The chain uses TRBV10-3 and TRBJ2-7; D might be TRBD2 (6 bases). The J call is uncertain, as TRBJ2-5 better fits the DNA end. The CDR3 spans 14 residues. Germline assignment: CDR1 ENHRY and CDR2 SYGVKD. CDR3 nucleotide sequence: TGTGCCATCAGTGAACAGGCCGCGGGAAAGACCCAGTACTTC. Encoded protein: CAISEQAAGKTQYF.

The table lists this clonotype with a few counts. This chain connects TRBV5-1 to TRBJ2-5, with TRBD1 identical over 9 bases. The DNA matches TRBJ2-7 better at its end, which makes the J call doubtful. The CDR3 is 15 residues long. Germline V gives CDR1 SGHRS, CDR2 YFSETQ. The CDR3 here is CASSEGGTGNHEQYF. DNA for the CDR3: TGCGCCAGCAGCGAGGGCGGGACAGGGAACCACGAGCAGTACTTC.

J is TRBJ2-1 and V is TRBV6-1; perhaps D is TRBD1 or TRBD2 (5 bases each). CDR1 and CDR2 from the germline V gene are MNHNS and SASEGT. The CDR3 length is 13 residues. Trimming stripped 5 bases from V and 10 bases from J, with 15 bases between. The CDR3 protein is CASSWGWSYEQFF. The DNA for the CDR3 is TGTGCCAGCAGTTGGGGGTGGTCCTACGAGCAGTTCTTC.

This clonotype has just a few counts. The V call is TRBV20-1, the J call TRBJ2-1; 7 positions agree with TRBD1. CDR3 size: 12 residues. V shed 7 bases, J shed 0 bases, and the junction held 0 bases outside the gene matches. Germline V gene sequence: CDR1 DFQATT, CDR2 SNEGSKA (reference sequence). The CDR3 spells CSGDSSYNEQFF. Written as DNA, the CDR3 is TGCAGTGGGGACAGCTCCTACAATGAGCAGTTCTTC.

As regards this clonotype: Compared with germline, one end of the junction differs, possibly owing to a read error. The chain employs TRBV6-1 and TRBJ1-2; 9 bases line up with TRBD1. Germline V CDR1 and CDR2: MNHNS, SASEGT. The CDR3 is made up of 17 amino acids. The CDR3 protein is CASSGGQGKRANYGCTF. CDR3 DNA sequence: TGTGCCAGCTCCGGCGGACAGGGGAAGAGGGCTAACTATGGCTGCACCTTC.

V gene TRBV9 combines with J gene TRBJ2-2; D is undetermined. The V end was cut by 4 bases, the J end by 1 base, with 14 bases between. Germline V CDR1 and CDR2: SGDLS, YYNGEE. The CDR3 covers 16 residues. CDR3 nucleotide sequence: TGTGCCAGCAGCTCCAGTGGGCGGCTGAACACCGGGGAGCTGTTTTTT. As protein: CASSSSGRLNTGELFF.

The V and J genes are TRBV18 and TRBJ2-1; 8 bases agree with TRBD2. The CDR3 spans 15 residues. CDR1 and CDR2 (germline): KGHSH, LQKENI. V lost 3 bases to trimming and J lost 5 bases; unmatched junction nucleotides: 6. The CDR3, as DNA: TGTGCCAGCTCACCCTTGGGGACTAGAAACAATGAGCAGTTCTTC. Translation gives CASSPLGTRNNEQFF.

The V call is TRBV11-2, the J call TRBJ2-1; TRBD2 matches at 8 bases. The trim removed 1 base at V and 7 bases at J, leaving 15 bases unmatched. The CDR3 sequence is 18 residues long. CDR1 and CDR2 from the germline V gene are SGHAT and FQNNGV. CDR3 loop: CASSLVPSSSGISNEQFF. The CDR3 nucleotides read TGTGCCAGCAGCTTAGTCCCCTCGAGTAGCGGGATTTCGAATGAGCAGTTCTTC.

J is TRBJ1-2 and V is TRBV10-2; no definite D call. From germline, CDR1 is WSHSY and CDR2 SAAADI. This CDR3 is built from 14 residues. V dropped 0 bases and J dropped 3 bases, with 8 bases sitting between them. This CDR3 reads CASSESERDYGYTF. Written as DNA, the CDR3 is TGCGCCAGCAGTGAGTCGGAAAGGGACTATGGCTACACCTTC.

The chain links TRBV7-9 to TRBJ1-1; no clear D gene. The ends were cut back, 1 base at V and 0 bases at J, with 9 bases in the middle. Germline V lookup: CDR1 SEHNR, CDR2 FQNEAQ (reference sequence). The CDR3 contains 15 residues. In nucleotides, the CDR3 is TGTGCCAGCAGCTTAGGAGCCTACCTGAACACTGAAGCTTTCTTT. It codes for CASSLGAYLNTEAFF.

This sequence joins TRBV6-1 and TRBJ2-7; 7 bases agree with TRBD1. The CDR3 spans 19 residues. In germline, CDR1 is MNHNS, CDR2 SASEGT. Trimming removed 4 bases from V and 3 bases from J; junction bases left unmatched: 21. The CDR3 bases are TGTGCCAGCAGTGTCCACCTTCTGACAGGGCCCGCTACCTTCTACGAGCAGTACTTC. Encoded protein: CASSVHLLTGPATFYEQYF.

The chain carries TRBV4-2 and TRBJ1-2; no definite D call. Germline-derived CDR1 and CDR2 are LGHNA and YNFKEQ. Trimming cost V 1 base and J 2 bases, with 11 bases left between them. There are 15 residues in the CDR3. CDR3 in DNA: TGTGCCAGCAGCCAAGCGGTCGGTGCCAACTATGGCTACACCTTC. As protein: CASSQAVGANYGYTF.

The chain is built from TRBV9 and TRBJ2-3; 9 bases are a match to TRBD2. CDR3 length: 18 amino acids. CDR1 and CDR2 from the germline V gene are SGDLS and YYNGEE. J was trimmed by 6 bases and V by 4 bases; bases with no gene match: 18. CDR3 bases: TGTGCCAGCAGCCCCAGTTGGTCGGGGGGCGGGAGGGTTGATACGCAGTATTTT. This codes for CASSPSWSGGGRVDTQYF.

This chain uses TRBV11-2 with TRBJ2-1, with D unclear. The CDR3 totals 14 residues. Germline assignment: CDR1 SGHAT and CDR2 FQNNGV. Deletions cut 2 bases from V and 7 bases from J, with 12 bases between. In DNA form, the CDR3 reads TGTGCCAGCAGCTTACTTTGGGCGGCTAATGAGCAGTTCTTC. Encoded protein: CASSLLWAANEQFF.

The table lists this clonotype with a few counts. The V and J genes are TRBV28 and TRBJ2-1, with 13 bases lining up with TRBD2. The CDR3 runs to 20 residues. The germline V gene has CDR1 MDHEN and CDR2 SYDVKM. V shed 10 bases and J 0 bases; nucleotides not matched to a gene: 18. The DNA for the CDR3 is TGTGCCACCGAGTTTAGTCCCGGACTAGCGGGAGCTAGCTCCTACAATGAGCAGTTCTTC. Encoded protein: CATEFSPGLAGASSYNEQFF. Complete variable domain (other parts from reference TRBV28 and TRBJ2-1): DVKVTQSSRYLVKRTGEKVFLECVQDMDHENMFWYRQDPGLGLRLIYFSYDVKMKEKGDIPEGYSVSREKKERFSLILESASTNQTSMYLCATEFSPGLAGASSYNEQFFGPGTRLTVL.

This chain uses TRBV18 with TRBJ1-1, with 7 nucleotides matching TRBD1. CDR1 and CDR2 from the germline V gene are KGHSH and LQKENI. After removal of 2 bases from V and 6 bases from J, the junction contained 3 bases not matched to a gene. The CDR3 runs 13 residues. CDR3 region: CASSPRGPAEAFF. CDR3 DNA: TGTGCCAGCTCACCAAGGGGGCCGGCTGAAGCTTTCTTT.

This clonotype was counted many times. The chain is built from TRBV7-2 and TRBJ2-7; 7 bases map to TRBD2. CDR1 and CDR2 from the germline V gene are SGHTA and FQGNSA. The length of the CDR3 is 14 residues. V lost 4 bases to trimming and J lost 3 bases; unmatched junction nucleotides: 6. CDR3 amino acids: CASSSKGEGYEQYF. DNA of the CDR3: TGTGCCAGCAGCTCCAAAGGGGAGGGCTACGAGCAGTACTTC.

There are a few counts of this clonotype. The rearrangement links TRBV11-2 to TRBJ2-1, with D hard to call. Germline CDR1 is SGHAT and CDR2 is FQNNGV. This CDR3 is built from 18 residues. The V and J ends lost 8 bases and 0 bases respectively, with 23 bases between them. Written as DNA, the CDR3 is TGTGCCAGCTCCAAGCGCCTGAGCGTATCAAGCTCCTACAATGAGCAGTTCTTC. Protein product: CASSKRLSVSSSYNEQFF.

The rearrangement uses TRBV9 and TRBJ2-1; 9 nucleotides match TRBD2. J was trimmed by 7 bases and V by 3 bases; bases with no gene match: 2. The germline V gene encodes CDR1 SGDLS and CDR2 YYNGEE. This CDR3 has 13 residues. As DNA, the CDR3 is TGTGCCAGCAGCGCGGGACTAGCTAATGAGCAGTTCTTC. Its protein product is CASSAGLANEQFF.